This T cell receptor (beta chain) was sequenced in a study of T-cell memory formation after mild COVID-19. Looking at the study overall: TCR clustering was largely donor specific.

This clonotype has more than one count but fewer than ten. The CDR3 is 14 residues long. The germline V gene has CDR1 SGHRS and CDR2 YFSETQ. V dropped 1 base and J dropped 2 bases, with 9 bases sitting between them. 5'RACE primed at constant segments yielded TCR alpha and TCR beta cDNA libraries bearing sample barcodes and UMIs. Each CDR3 protein is one row after TCRdb ran MiXCR on the 5' RACE reads. The profile covers 140,000 to 150,000 distinct CDR3 sequences, with approximately 25% appearing a single time and roughly a quarter taken by the ten largest. V and J are TRBV5-1 and TRBJ2-5; D is ambiguous. Sequencing input: PBMCs or a T cell subset sorted from them (not recorded which). The receptor was derived from an adult woman who had mild COVID-19 (a few samples of this study predate the infection). Cell type and time point are not known. CDR3 nucleotides: TGCGCCAGCAGCTTGCGGACGGAACAAGAGACCCAGTACTTC. It codes for CASSLRTEQETQYF.